A selection of T cell receptor beta chains follows, all from one sample in a study of control samples from healthy donors and cancer patients. Sequencing used immunoSEQ multiplex PCR; TCRdb keeps in-frame clones, though not all of them. Of 110,000 or so clones in the sample, about 89% were seen once. Sequences were obtained from blood. The source of these receptors is a woman between 50 and 59 years old in good health. Both conserved end residues are part of each CDR3. Each record gives: V gene, D gene, J gene, clone size, CDR3 length, CDR3 DNA, CDR3 protein. A D gene is named only where the DNA matches it firmly. Size is omitted from some rows. Given values are once, few, many or a class for expanded clones.

>TRBV4-3|NA|TRBJ1-2|NA|15
TGCGCCAGCAGCCAAGATCTACAGGTCTACTATGGCTACACCTTC
CASSQDLQVYYGYTF
>TRBV27|TRBD1|TRBJ2-1|once|14
TGTGCCAGCAGTTTTGAGGGACAGGGCCTCGAGCAGTTCTTC
CASSFEGQGLEQFF
>TRBV11-2|NA|TRBJ1-2|NA|15
TGTGCCAGCAGCTTCGCCCCAGGAGGGAACTATGGCTACACCTTC
CASSFAPGGNYGYTF
>TRBV7-9|TRBD1|TRBJ1-3|NA|16
TGTGCCAGCAGTCAATATACAGGGGGCGAGAGAAACACCATATATTTT
CASSQYTGGERNTIYF
>TRBV3-1/TRBV3-2|NA|TRBJ2-1|few|14
TGTGCCAGCAGCCAAGACCTTAGCGTTTCTGAGCAGTTCTTC
CASSQDLSVSEQFF
>TRBV15|TRBD1|TRBJ1-1|NA|15
TGTGCCACCAGCCCCGGGACAGGGGGTTTAACTGAAGCTTTCTTT
CATSPGTGGLTEAFF
>TRBV11-2|TRBD1|TRBJ1-1|NA|15
TGTGCCAGCAGCTTAGTCGACAGGGTGAACACTGAAGCTTTCTTT
CASSLVDRVNTEAFF
>TRBV19|NA|TRBJ1-1|NA|14
TGTGCCAGTAGTATAATCGGAGTAGGATATGAAGCTTTCTTT
CASSIIGVGYEAFF
>TRBV7-9|NA|TRBJ1-5|few|19
TGTGCCAGCAGCTTAGGCTTCTCGAGTACAGAAATTAGCAATCAGCCCCAGCATTTT
CASSLGFSSTEISNQPQHF
>TRBV5-4|TRBD1|TRBJ2-3|NA|14
TGTGCCAGCAGCCGTGACAGGGGAGTAGATACGCAGTATTTT
CASSRDRGVDTQYF
>TRBV27|TRBD1|TRBJ2-7|NA|18
TGTGCCAGCAGTTTAGACGGGACGTACAGGGGACCCGACTACGAGCAGTACTTC
CASSLDGTYRGPDYEQYF
>TRBV4-3|NA|TRBJ1-6|once|17
TGCGCCAGCAGCCAAGGCCGCGCAGGGATTTTGGGTTCACCCCTCCACTTT
CASSQGRAGILGSPLHF
>TRBV14|NA|TRBJ1-6|NA|15
TGTGCCAGCAGCCAAGTTGCCCAGGGTAATTCACCCCTCCACTTT
CASSQVAQGNSPLHF
>TRBV4-1|TRBD1|TRBJ2-6|NA|17
TGCGCCAGCAGCCACCCGACAGGGTCGTCTGGGGCCAACGTCCTGACTTTC
CASSHPTGSSGANVLTF
>TRBV4-3|NA|TRBJ2-2|NA|15
TGCGCCAGCAGCCGTGTTCGGGGGAACACCGGGGAGCTGTTTTTT
CASSRVRGNTGELFF
>TRBV4-1|NA|TRBJ2-3|NA|11
TGCGCCAGCAGCCACGGGGGTACGCAGTATTTT
CASSHGGTQYF
>TRBV6-6|NA|TRBJ2-2|NA|16
TGTGCCAGCAGTCCATTGACGGCCCTCAACACCGGGGAGCTGTTTTTT
CASSPLTALNTGELFF
>TRBV6-5|TRBD1|TRBJ1-2|once|15
TGTGCCAGCAATCCAGGGGGCAGTTGGGGATATGGCTACACCTTC
CASNPGGSWGYGYTF
>TRBV19|NA|TRBJ2-2|NA|15
TGTGCCAGTAGTATGTGGGGCCCGAACACCGGGGAGCTGTTTTTT
CASSMWGPNTGELFF
>TRBV7-9|NA|TRBJ1-1|NA|13
TGTGCCAGCTATTCAGAGGGAAGCGCTGAAGCTTTCTTT
CASYSEGSAEAFF
>TRBV24-1|NA|TRBJ1-2|NA|17
TGTGCCACCAGTGATTCATACCCTGAGGGGGCTAACTATGGCTACACCTTC
CATSDSYPEGANYGYTF
>TRBV6-5|NA|TRBJ2-3|NA|12
TGTGCCAGCAGTAAGGGCACAGATACGCAGTATTTT
CASSKGTDTQYF
>TRBV6-5|NA|TRBJ2-5|NA|14
TGTGCCAGCAGCCGTTGGGGGGATCAAGAGACCCAGTACTTC
CASSRWGDQETQYF
>TRBV5-8|TRBD1|TRBJ2-1|NA|14
TGTGCCAGCAGCCTCCGAACAGGGGACGGTGAGCAGTTCTTC
CASSLRTGDGEQFF
>TRBV6-5|NA|TRBJ2-7|NA|13
TGTGCCAGCAGGAGTGTTGGGGGCTACGAGCAGTACTTC
CASRSVGGYEQYF
>TRBV29-1|NA|TRBJ2-2|few|12
TGCAGCGTTGACCCGGAGACCGGGGAGCTGTTTTTT
CSVDPETGELFF
>TRBV6-4|NA|TRBJ2-3|NA|18
TGTGCCAGCAGTGAGGGTTTATTTCGTCGGGAGCATCGAGATACGCAGTATTTT
CASSEGLFRREHRDTQYF
>TRBV7-9|NA|TRBJ2-4|NA|14
TGTGCCAGCAGCTCAGTGGAAGCCAAAAACATTCAGTACTTC
CASSSVEAKNIQYF
>TRBV29-1|NA|TRBJ1-5|NA|11
TGCAGGCCCCCCGGTTGTCAGCCCCAGCATTTT
CRPPGCQPQHF
>TRBV7-2|NA|TRBJ2-3|NA|14
TGTGCCAGCAGCCCCGACCCGGGGACAAGAACGCAGTATTTT
CASSPDPGTRTQYF
>TRBV7-3|TRBD1|TRBJ1-2|NA|16
TGTGCCAGCAGCCCAACGACAGGGGTTGACAGCTATGGCTACACCTTC
CASSPTTGVDSYGYTF
>TRBV19|TRBD1|TRBJ1-6|NA|15
TGTGCCAGTAGTGCCCGGGACAGGGTCGGATCACCCCTCCACTTT
CASSARDRVGSPLHF
>TRBV13|NA|TRBJ2-3|NA|15
TGTGCCAGCAGCCTAGGCGGCGAGCACACAGATACGCAGTATTTT
CASSLGGEHTDTQYF
>TRBV6-4|NA|TRBJ2-3|once|12
TGTGCCAGCAGTGGGGGAACGGATACGCAGTATTTT
CASSGGTDTQYF
>TRBV6-2/TRBV6-3|TRBD1|TRBJ1-5|NA|15
TGTGCCAGCAGTCCAGGGACAGGGGTAGGAGAGCCCCAGCATTTT
CASSPGTGVGEPQHF
>TRBV28|NA|TRBJ2-1|NA|15
TGTGCCAGCAGTTTAGTGGCGATCTCCTACAATGAGCAGTTCTTC
CASSLVAISYNEQFF
>TRBV5-4|NA|TRBJ1-1|once|15
TGTGCCAGCAGCCCGAGGTGGGCCGGGACCACTGAAGCTTTCTTT
CASSPRWAGTTEAFF
>TRBV6-2/TRBV6-3|NA|TRBJ1-1|NA|16
TGTGCCAGCAGTTACTCAAGAGGGGCGTCTTGGACTGAAGCTTTCTTT
CASSYSRGASWTEAFF
>TRBV4-2|TRBD1|TRBJ2-5|NA|15
TGTGCCAGCAGCCAAGGGGCAGGGGGCGGAGAGACCCAGTACTTC
CASSQGAGGGETQYF
>TRBV19|TRBD1|TRBJ2-7|NA|14
TGTGCCACCGCGAGCAAATGGACAGGCACCGAGCAGTACTTC
CATASKWTGTEQYF
>TRBV9|NA|TRBJ2-1|NA|15
TGTGCCAGCAGCGTAAGCTCCGCCTCCTACAATGAGCAGTTCTTC
CASSVSSASYNEQFF
>TRBV5-6|TRBD1|TRBJ1-4|NA|15
TGTGCCAGCAGCGATTATACGGGACAGATGAAAAAACTGTTTTTT
CASSDYTGQMKKLFF
>TRBV7-9|NA|TRBJ2-1|NA|17
TGTGCCAGCAGCTTTGTTATCGTCAGCGGCACACACAATGAGCAGTTCTTC
CASSFVIVSGTHNEQFF
>TRBV28|NA|TRBJ2-5|NA|14
TGTGCCAGCAGTTCAAGCGAGTACCAAGAGACCCAGTACTTC
CASSSSEYQETQYF
>TRBV14|NA|TRBJ2-7|once|15
TGTGCCAGCAGGGCCGGGGAGAGCCCACCCTACGAGCAGTACTTC
CASRAGESPPYEQYF
>TRBV5-1|NA|TRBJ1-2|once|14
TGCGCCAGCAGCTTGGAGACCGTCAACTATGGCTACACCTTC
CASSLETVNYGYTF
>TRBV7-3|TRBD1|TRBJ2-3|NA|14
TGTGCCAGCAGCAGTGGGGACAGGGGAGATACGCAGTATTTT
CASSSGDRGDTQYF
>TRBV29-1|NA|TRBJ1-4|once|14
TGCAGCGCCAGAACAGGTTCCGGGGGTGAAAAACTGTTTTTT
CSARTGSGGEKLFF
>TRBV27|NA|TRBJ1-5|NA|14
TGTGCCAGCAGTGTTAGCAGGGGCAATCAGCCCCAGCATTTT
CASSVSRGNQPQHF
>TRBV11-2|TRBD1|TRBJ1-1|many|15
TGTGCCAGCAGCTTATATGGACAGGGCGGCACTGAAGCTTTCTTT
CASSLYGQGGTEAFF